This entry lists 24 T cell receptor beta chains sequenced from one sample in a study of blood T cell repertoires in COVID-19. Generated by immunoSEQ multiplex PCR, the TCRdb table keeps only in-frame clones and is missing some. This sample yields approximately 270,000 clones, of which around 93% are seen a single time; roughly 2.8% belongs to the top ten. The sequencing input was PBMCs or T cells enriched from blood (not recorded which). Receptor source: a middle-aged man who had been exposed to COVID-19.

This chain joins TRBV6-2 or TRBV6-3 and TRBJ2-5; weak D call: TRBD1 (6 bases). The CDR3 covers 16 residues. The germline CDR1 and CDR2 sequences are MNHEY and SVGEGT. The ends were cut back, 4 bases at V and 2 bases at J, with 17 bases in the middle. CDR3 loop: CASSSKPRQVQETQYF. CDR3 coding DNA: TGTGCCAGCAGTTCAAAGCCCAGACAGGTTCAAGAGACCCAGTACTTC.

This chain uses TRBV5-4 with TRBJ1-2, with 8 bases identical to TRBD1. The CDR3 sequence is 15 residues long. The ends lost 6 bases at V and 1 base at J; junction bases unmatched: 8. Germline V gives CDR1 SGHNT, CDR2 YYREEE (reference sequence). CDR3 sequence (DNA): TGTGCCAGCACCGTGGGACAGGCGAGTAACTATGGCTACACCTTC. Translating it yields CASTVGQASNYGYTF.

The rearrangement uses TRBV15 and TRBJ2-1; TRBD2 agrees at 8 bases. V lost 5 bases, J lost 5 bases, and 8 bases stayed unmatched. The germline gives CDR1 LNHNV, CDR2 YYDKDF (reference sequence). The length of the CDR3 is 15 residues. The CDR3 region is CATSRTLAEDNEQFF. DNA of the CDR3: TGTGCCACCAGCCGGACACTAGCGGAAGACAATGAGCAGTTCTTC.

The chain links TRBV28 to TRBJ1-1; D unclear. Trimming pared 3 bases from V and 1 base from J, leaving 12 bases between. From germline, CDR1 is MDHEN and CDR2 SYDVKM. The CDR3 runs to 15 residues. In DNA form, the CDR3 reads TGTGCCAGCAGTTTGCGGGGTCTGTCGAACACTGAAGCTTTCTTT. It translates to CASSLRGLSNTEAFF.

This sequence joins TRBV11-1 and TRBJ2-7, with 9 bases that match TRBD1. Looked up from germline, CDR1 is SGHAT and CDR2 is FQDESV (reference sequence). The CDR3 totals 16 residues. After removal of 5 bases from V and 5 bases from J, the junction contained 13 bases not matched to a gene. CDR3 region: CASSPISGTGSNEQYF. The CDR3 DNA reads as TGTGCCAGCAGCCCAATTTCCGGGACAGGGAGCAACGAGCAGTACTTC.

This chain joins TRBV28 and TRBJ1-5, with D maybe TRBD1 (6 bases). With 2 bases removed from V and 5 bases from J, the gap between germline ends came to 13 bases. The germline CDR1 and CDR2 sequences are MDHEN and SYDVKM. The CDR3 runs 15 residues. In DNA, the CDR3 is TGTGCCAGCAGTTTAAGGGTAGGGGGGGATCAGCCCCAGCATTTT. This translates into CASSLRVGGDQPQHF. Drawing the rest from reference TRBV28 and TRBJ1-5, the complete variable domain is DVKVTQSSRYLVKRTGEKVFLECVQDMDHENMFWYRQDPGLGLRLIYFSYDVKMKEKGDIPEGYSVSREKKERFSLILESASTNQTSMYLCASSLRVGGDQPQHFGDGTRLSIL.

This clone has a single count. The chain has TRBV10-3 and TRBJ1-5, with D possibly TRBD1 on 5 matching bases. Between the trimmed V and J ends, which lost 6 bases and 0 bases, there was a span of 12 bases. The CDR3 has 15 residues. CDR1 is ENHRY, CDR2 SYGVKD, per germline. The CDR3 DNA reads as TGTGCCATCAGATTAGACAGTAATAGCAATCAGCCCCAGCATTTT. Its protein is CAIRLDSNSNQPQHF.

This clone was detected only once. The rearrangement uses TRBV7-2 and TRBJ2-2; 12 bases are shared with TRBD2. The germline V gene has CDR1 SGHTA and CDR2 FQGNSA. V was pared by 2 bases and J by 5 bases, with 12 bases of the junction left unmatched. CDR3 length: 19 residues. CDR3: CASSLRNAPSGRATGELFF. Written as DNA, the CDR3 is TGTGCCAGCAGCTTACGAAACGCCCCTAGCGGGAGGGCAACCGGGGAGCTGTTTTTT.

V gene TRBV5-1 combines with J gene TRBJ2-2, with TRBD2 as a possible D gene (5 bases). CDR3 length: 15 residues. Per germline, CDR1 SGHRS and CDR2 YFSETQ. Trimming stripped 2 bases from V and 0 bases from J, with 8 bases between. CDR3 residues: CASSFKAANTGELFF. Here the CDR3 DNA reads TGCGCCAGCAGCTTTAAAGCGGCGAACACCGGGGAGCTGTTTTTT.

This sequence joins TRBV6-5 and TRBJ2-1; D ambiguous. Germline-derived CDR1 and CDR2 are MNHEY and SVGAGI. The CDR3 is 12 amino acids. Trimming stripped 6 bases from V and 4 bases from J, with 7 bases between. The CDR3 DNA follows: TGTGCCAGCAGACTCGTGTACAATGAGCAGTTCTTC. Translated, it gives CASRLVYNEQFF.

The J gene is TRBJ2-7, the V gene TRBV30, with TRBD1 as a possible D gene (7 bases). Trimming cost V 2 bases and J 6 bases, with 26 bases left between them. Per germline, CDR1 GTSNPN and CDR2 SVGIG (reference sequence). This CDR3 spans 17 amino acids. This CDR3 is CAWSSGEVGTVVTEQYF. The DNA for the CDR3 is TGTGCCTGGAGTTCCGGGGAGGTCGGGACAGTCGTGACCGAGCAGTACTTC.

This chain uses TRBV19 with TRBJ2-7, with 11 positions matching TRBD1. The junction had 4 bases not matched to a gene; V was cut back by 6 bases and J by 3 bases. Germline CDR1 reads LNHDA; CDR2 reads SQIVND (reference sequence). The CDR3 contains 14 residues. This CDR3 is CASRAGTGGYEQYF. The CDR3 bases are TGTGCCAGTAGAGCCGGGACAGGGGGCTACGAGCAGTACTTC.

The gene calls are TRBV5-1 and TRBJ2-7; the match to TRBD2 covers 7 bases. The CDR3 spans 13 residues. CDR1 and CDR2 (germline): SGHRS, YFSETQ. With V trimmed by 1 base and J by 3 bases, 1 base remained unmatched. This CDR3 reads CASSLTSDYEQYF. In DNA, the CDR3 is TGCGCCAGCAGCTTGACTAGCGACTACGAGCAGTACTTC. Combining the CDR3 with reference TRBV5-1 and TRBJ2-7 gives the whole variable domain KAGVTQTPRYLIKTRGQQVTLSCSPISGHRSVSWYQQTPGQGLQFLFEYFSETQRNKGNFPGRFSGRQFSNSRSEMNVSTLELGDSALYLCASSLTSDYEQYFGPGTRLTVT.

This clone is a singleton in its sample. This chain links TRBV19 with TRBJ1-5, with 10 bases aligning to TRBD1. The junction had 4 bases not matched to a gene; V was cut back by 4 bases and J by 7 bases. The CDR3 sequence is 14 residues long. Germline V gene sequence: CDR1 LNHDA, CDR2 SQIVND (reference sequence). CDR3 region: CASSRQGAAQPQHF. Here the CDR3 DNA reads TGTGCCAGTAGTAGACAGGGGGCAGCCCAGCCCCAGCATTTT.

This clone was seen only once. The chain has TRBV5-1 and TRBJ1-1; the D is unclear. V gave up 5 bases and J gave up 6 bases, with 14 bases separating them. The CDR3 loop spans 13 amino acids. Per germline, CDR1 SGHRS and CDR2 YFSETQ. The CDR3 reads CASRNNDGAEAFF. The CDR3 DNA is TGCGCCAGCAGAAATAACGACGGAGCTGAAGCTTTCTTT.

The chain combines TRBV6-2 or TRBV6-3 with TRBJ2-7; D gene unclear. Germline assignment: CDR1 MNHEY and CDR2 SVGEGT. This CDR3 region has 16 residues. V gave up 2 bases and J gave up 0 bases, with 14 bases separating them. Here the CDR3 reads CASSYPHGGISYEQYF. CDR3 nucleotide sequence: TGTGCCAGCAGTTACCCCCACGGCGGCATCTCCTACGAGCAGTACTTC.

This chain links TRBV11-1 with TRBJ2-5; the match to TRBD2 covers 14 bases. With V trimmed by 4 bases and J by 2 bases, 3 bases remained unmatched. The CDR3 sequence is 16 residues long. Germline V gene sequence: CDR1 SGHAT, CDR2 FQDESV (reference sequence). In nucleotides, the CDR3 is TGTGCCAGCAGCTCGTGGACTAGCGGGAGGCAAGAGACCCAGTACTTC. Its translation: CASSSWTSGRQETQYF.

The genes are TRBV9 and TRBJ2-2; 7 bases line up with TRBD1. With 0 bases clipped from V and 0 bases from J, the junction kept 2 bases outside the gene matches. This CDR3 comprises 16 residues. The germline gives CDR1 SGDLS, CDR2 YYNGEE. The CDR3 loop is CASSVEGQSNTGELFF. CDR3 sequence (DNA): TGTGCCAGCAGCGTAGAGGGACAGTCGAACACCGGGGAGCTGTTTTTT.

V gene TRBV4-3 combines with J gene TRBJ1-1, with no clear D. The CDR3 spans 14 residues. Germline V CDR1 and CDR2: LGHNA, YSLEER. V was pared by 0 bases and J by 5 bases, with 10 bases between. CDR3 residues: CASSQDASGTEAFF. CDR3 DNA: TGCGCCAGCAGCCAAGATGCGTCCGGTACTGAAGCTTTCTTT.

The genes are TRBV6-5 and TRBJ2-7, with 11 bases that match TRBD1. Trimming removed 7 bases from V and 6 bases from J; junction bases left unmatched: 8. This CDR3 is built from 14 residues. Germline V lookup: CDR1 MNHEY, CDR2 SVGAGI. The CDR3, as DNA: TGTGCCAGCACCGAAGGACAGGGGGCCGGCGAGCAGTACTTC. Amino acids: CASTEGQGAGEQYF.

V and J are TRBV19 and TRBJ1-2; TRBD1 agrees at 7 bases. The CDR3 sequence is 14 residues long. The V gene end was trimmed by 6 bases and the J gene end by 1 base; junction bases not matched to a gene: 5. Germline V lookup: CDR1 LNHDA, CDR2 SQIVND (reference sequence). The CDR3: CASRPDRLNYGYTF. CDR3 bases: TGTGCCAGTAGGCCGGACAGGCTTAACTATGGCTACACCTTC.

The CDR3 DNA reads TGTGCCAGTAGTATAGTATCAGGACAGCCTTATGGCTACACCTTC. Amino acids: CASSIVSGQPYGYTF. The chain employs TRBV19 and TRBJ1-2; maybe TRBD1 (6 bases). The length of the CDR3 is 15 residues. Germline loops: CDR1 LNHDA, CDR2 SQIVND (reference sequence). Deletions cut 1 base from V and 5 bases from J, with 14 bases between.

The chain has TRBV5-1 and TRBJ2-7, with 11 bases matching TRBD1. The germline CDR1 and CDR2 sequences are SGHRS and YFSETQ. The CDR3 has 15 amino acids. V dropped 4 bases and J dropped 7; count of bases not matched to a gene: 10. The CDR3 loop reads CASSPQGQGASEQYF. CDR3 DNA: TGCGCCAGCAGCCCACAAGGACAGGGGGCGAGTGAGCAGTACTTC.

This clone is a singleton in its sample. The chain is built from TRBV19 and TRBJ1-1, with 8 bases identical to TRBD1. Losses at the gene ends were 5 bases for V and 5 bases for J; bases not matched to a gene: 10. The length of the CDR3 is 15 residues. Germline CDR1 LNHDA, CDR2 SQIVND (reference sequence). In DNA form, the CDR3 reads TGTGCCAGTAGTCCCCCCGACAGGGGACGGACTGAAGCTTTCTTT. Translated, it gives CASSPPDRGRTEAFF.